Presented here are 27 T cell receptor beta chains from one specimen sequenced in a study of Ad26.COV2.S vaccination and SARS-CoV-2 variants. Treatment defined: 15 to 20 received Ad26.COV2.S at low or high dose, single or two shots; several received placebo; per-sample allocation not given. All samples were drawn on day 63, counting from the first vaccine or placebo injection. The method was immunoSEQ multiplex PCR; TCRdb's version includes in-frame clones alone and lacks a portion of them. The sample gives about 390,000 clones, around 85% of which show up once; more than 3% is in the top ten. The sample in question was peripheral blood, obtained in a trial of Ad26.COV2.S vaccine versus placebo. Source of these receptors: a person between 18 and 60 years old who received the Ad26.COV2.S COVID-19 vaccine or a placebo.

V and J are TRBV30 and TRBJ2-7; no clear D. The germline V gene has CDR1 GTSNPN and CDR2 SVGIG (reference sequence). The CDR3 covers 12 residues. V shed 2 bases and J shed 2 bases, with 7 bases lying between them. The CDR3 loop is CAWSPATYEQYF. CDR3 sequence (DNA): TGTGCCTGGAGTCCGGCCACCTACGAGCAGTACTTC. Full variable domain (missing parts from reference TRBV30 and TRBJ2-7): SQTIHQWPATLVQPVGSPLSLECTVEGTSNPNLYWYRQAAGRGLQLLFYSVGIGQISSEVPQNLSASRPQDRQFILSSKKLLLSDSGFYLCAWSPATYEQYFGPGTRLTVT.

V and J are TRBV10-3 and TRBJ2-1; 7 bases fit TRBD1. Trimming cost V 10 bases and J 3 bases; bases outside gene matches: 12. Germline CDR1 and CDR2: ENHRY and SYGVKD. The length of the CDR3 is 15 residues. The chain's CDR3 is CATKSEGDSYNEQFF. For the CDR3, the DNA is TGTGCCACCAAGAGCGAAGGGGACAGCTACAATGAGCAGTTCTTC.

The chain links TRBV5-5 to TRBJ2-7, with D perhaps given as TRBD1 or TRBD2 (5 bases each). The CDR3 is 17 residues long. Trimming removed 3 bases from V and 7 bases from J, with 26 bases in between. Germline-derived CDR1 and CDR2 are SGHKS and YYEKEE (reference sequence). The CDR3 bases are TGTGCCAGCAGCTACTTGGGATACCGGGACGATAGCACGGAGCAGTACTTC. Residues: CASSYLGYRDDSTEQYF.

This chain links TRBV19 with TRBJ1-1, with 7 bases identical to TRBD1. CDR1 and CDR2 from the germline V gene are LNHDA and SQIVND (reference sequence). This CDR3 comprises 14 residues. V was pared by 6 bases and J by 0 bases, with 4 bases of the junction left unmatched. CDR3 nucleotide sequence: TGTGCCAGTAGGACCGGGACAGTGAACACTGAAGCTTTCTTT. Protein sequence: CASRTGTVNTEAFF.

This chain connects TRBV12-3 or TRBV12-4 to TRBJ2-7, with D possibly matching TRBD1 (5 bases). This CDR3 contains 13 residues. With 8 bases removed from V and 4 bases from J, the gap between germline ends came to 15 bases. The CDR3 DNA follows: TGTGCCAGCCGCAGGGCAGGGAATTACGAGCAGTACTTC. Amino acids: CASRRAGNYEQYF.

This clone was recorded once. The chain combines TRBV7-9 with TRBJ2-5; D gene ambiguous. The CDR3 has 14 amino acids. Trimming removed 5 bases from V and 5 bases from J, with 15 bases in between. Germline V gene sequence: CDR1 SEHNR, CDR2 FQNEAQ (reference sequence). The CDR3 here is CASSGPRLGETQYF. In DNA, the CDR3 is TGTGCCAGCAGCGGCCCCCGACTGGGGGAGACCCAGTACTTC.

This clone was picked up a small number of times. The chain carries TRBV6-4 and TRBJ1-1; 7 bases are shared with TRBD1. J lost 2 bases, V lost 6 bases, and 3 bases had no gene match. Germline V lookup: CDR1 MRHNA, CDR2 SNTAGT. This CDR3 is 13 amino acids long. CDR3 sequence (DNA): TGTGCCAGCAGCCGGGACAGAAACACTGAAGCTTTCTTT. It translates to CASSRDRNTEAFF.

The rearrangement links TRBV6-1 to TRBJ1-1; D is uncertain. Trimming stripped 1 base from V and 0 bases from J, with 18 bases between. The CDR3 length is 18 residues. From germline, CDR1 is MNHNS and CDR2 SASEGT. The CDR3 DNA reads TGTGCCAGCAGTGAAGGGATCCGGGAAGTTTTCATGAACACTGAAGCTTTCTTT. It yields the protein CASSEGIREVFMNTEAFF.

The chain has TRBV5-8 and TRBJ2-3; 12 bases fit TRBD2. Germline V lookup: CDR1 SGHTS, CDR2 YDEGEE. CDR3 size: 18 residues. J lost 0 bases, V lost 0 bases, and 5 bases had no gene match. For the CDR3, the DNA is TGTGCCAGCAGCTTGGGTACTAGCGGGGGGCGTAGCACAGATACGCAGTATTTT. It specifies CASSLGTSGGRSTDTQYF. The whole variable domain, remainder taken from reference TRBV5-8 and TRBJ2-3, is EAGVTQSPTHLIKTRGQQATLRCSPISGHTSVYWYQQALGLGLQFLLWYDEGEERNRGNFPPRFSGRQFPNYSSELNVNALELEDSALYLCASSLGTSGGRSTDTQYFGPGTRLTVL.

This chain links TRBV19 with TRBJ1-2; D not resolved. Trimming cost V 5 bases and J 8 bases, with 12 bases left between them. Germline V gene lookup returns CDR1 LNHDA and CDR2 SQIVND (reference sequence). The CDR3 runs to 12 residues. The CDR3: CASSPSSWGYTF. In DNA form, the CDR3 reads TGTGCCAGTAGTCCGTCATCCTGGGGCTACACCTTC.

The CDR3 region is CASRRGFDTEAFF. CDR3 sequence (DNA): TGTGCCAGCAGAAGGGGGTTTGACACTGAAGCTTTCTTT. The chain joins TRBV12-3 or TRBV12-4 to TRBJ1-1; D might be TRBD1 (6 bases). Trimming removed 6 bases at V and 3 bases at J, with 11 bases between. The CDR3 has 13 residues.

The rearrangement joins TRBV5-4 to TRBJ2-2; possibly TRBD1 for D (5 bases). Per germline, CDR1 SGHNT and CDR2 YYREEE (reference sequence). V was trimmed by 4 bases and J by 3 bases, leaving 13 bases between them. This CDR3 spans 15 amino acids. CDR3 amino acids: CASSPQWGYTGELFF. As DNA, the CDR3 is TGTGCCAGCAGCCCCCAGTGGGGCTACACCGGGGAGCTGTTTTTT. Complete variable domain (other parts from reference TRBV5-4 and TRBJ2-2): ETGVTQSPTHLIKTRGQQVTLRCSSQSGHNTVSWYQQALGQGPQFIFQYYREEENGRGNFPPRFSGLQFPNYSSELNVNALELDDSALYLCASSPQWGYTGELFFGEGSRLTVL.

Notes on this clone: This sample also contains other DNA sequences that code for the same CDR3. V usage is TRBV7-8 and J usage is TRBJ1-1; D is undetermined. This CDR3 is built from 13 residues. Trimming took 1 base from V and 1 from J, leaving 4 bases between them. The V gene's germline CDR1 is SGHVS and CDR2 FQNEAQ. DNA for the CDR3: TGTGCCAGCAGCTTAGTGCGGAACACTGAAGCTTTCTTT. Residues: CASSLVRNTEAFF.

J is TRBJ1-4 and V is TRBV19, with 8 bases fitting TRBD1. Germline CDR1 LNHDA, CDR2 SQIVND (reference sequence). This CDR3 region has 14 residues. Losses at the gene ends were 5 bases for V and 7 bases for J; bases not matched to a gene: 6. The CDR3, as DNA: TGTGCCAGTAGTGTAGGACAGGGCCCTGAAAAACTGTTTTTT. Its protein product is CASSVGQGPEKLFF.

This rearrangement joins TRBV27 to TRBJ2-5; 10 nucleotides match TRBD2. The CDR3 has 17 residues. CDR1 is MNHEY and CDR2 is SMNVEV in the germline V gene (reference sequence). Losses at the gene ends were 7 bases for V and 3 bases for J; bases not matched to a gene: 14. The CDR3 spells CASTRGAGGRLEETQYF. In DNA form, the CDR3 reads TGTGCCAGCACCCGAGGAGCGGGGGGGAGACTTGAAGAGACCCAGTACTTC.

This clone was seen a few times. The rearrangement links TRBV7-8 to TRBJ2-4; possibly TRBD1 for D (6 bases). The CDR3 is made up of 21 amino acids. V lost 0 bases to trimming and J lost 1 base, with 25 bases between them. Germline V lookup: CDR1 SGHVS, CDR2 FQNEAQ. The CDR3 here is CASSLAHPDKNRDTAKNIQYF. The CDR3 nucleotides are TGTGCCAGCAGCTTAGCCCACCCCGATAAAAACCGGGACACTGCCAAAAACATTCAGTACTTC.

The chain couples TRBV6-6 to TRBJ2-7; D gene uncertain. Germline values: CDR1 MNHNY, CDR2 SVGAGI (reference sequence). This CDR3 comprises 15 residues. Between the trimmed V and J ends, which lost 0 bases and 3 bases, there was a span of 12 bases. Here the CDR3 reads CASSYSVGGLYEQYF. Written as DNA, the CDR3 is TGTGCCAGCAGTTACTCTGTTGGCGGTCTCTACGAGCAGTACTTC.

J is TRBJ2-7 and V is TRBV6-5, with 8 bases that match TRBD2. The CDR3 contains 14 residues. Trimming removed 6 bases from V and 0 bases from J; junction bases left unmatched: 4. Germline loops: CDR1 MNHEY, CDR2 SVGAGI. The CDR3 is CASSRGGNSYEQYF. The DNA for the CDR3 is TGTGCCAGCAGCCGGGGGGGGAACTCCTACGAGCAGTACTTC.

The chain recombines TRBV6-2 or TRBV6-3 with TRBJ2-2; tentatively, D is TRBD1 or TRBD2 (5 bases each). Germline V gives CDR1 MNHEY, CDR2 SVGEGT. This CDR3 region has 14 residues. V gave up 3 bases and J gave up 6 bases, with 11 bases separating them. The CDR3 here is CASSYRRDPGELFF. DNA of the CDR3: TGTGCCAGCAGTTATCGCAGGGACCCCGGGGAGCTGTTTTTT.

This clone was seen a handful of times. V usage is TRBV21-1 and J usage is TRBJ1-2. TRBV21-1 is flagged as a pseudogene. This CDR3 is built from 13 residues. CDR3 sequence (DNA): TGTGCCAGCAGCAAGTTTCGGCTCTATGGCTACACCTTC. This sequence encodes CASSKFRLYGYTF.

The rearrangement links TRBV5-1 to TRBJ1-1, with 7 bases fitting TRBD1. With V trimmed by 1 base and J by 1 base, 1 base remained unmatched. Germline values: CDR1 SGHRS, CDR2 YFSETQ. This CDR3 has 14 residues. CDR3 region: CASSLRQGNTEAFF. CDR3 bases: TGCGCCAGCAGCTTGAGACAGGGGAACACTGAAGCTTTCTTT.

The V gene is TRBV12-3 or TRBV12-4, the J gene TRBJ1-1; a possible D gene is TRBD1 (6 bases). This CDR3 contains 13 residues. Deletions cut 1 base from V and 7 bases from J, with 10 bases between. The CDR3 DNA reads as TGTGCCAGCAGTTTAGGGGGGGGGCTTGAAGCTTTCTTT. Translated, it gives CASSLGGGLEAFF.

The V and J genes are TRBV15 and TRBJ2-7, with D perhaps matching TRBD1 or TRBD2 (5 bases each). Looked up from germline, CDR1 is LNHNV and CDR2 is YYDKDF (reference sequence). V lost 4 bases and J 4 bases, leaving 14 bases between the germline ends. This CDR3 comprises 14 residues. The CDR3 is CATSTERGSYEQYF. The CDR3 DNA is TGTGCCACCAGCACAGAACGGGGCTCATACGAGCAGTACTTC.

The chain combines TRBV2 with TRBJ1-4; the D is unclear. This CDR3 region has 11 residues. The germline CDR1 and CDR2 sequences are SNHLY and FYNNEI. Trimming shortened V by 8 bases and J by 5 bases, and 6 bases separated the two germline ends. The chain's CDR3 is CASWRNEKLFF. Written as DNA, the CDR3 is TGTGCCAGCTGGCGGAATGAAAAACTGTTTTTT.

This chain connects TRBV11-2 to TRBJ1-6; D is possibly TRBD1 (5 bases). Germline CDR1 reads SGHAT; CDR2 reads FQNNGV. V was pared by 9 bases and J by 0 bases, with 21 bases between. The CDR3 consists of 18 residues. The CDR3 nucleotides read TGTGCCAGTATGGGGGGGTCGACAAGGAGCTCCTATAATTCACCCCTCCACTTT. Protein sequence: CASMGGSTRSSYNSPLHF.

This chain links TRBV5-1 with TRBJ1-6; D is undetermined. This CDR3 is 15 amino acids long. Trimming cost V 0 bases and J 9 bases, with 13 bases left between them. CDR1 and CDR2 (germline): SGHRS, YFSETQ. As DNA, the CDR3 is TGCGCCAGCAGCTTGGCGGGCCTTCTAGCTTCACCCCTCCACTTT. Protein product: CASSLAGLLASPLHF.

V is TRBV5-4 and J is TRBJ1-2; 9 positions match TRBD1. Per germline, CDR1 SGHNT and CDR2 YYREEE (reference sequence). CDR3 length: 14 residues. V trimming: 4 bases; J trimming: 6 bases; junction bases outside the gene matches: 7. The CDR3 here is CASSLTGGRDGYTF. The CDR3 coding sequence is TGTGCCAGCAGCCTGACAGGGGGACGGGATGGCTACACCTTC.